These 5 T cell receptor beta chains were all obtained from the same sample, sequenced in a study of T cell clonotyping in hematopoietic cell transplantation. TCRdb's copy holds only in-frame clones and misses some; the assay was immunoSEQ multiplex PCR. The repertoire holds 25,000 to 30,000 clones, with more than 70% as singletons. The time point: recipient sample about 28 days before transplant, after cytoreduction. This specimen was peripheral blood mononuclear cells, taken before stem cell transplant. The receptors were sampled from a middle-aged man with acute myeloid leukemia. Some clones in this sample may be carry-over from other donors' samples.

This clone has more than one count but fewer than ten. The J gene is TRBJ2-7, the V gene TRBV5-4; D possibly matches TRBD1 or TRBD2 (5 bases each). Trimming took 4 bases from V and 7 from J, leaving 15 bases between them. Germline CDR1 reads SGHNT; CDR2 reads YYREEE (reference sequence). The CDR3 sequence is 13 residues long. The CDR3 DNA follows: TGTGCCAGCAGCCCAGGGCAGGGAGAGGAGCAGTACTTC. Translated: CASSPGQGEEQYF. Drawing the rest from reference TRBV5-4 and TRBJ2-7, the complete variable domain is ETGVTQSPTHLIKTRGQQVTLRCSSQSGHNTVSWYQQALGQGPQFIFQYYREEENGRGNFPPRFSGLQFPNYSSELNVNALELDDSALYLCASSPGQGEEQYFGPGTRLTVT.

CDR3 nucleotide sequence: TGTGCCACCAGCAGGGAACTAGCGGACTCCTACGAGCAGTACTTC. It is translated as CATSRELADSYEQYF. The rearrangement joins TRBV15 to TRBJ2-7, with 8 bases lining up with TRBD2. CDR1 and CDR2 (germline): LNHNV, YYDKDF (reference sequence). The CDR3 has 15 amino acids. Trimming cost V 3 bases and J 0 bases; bases outside gene matches: 4.

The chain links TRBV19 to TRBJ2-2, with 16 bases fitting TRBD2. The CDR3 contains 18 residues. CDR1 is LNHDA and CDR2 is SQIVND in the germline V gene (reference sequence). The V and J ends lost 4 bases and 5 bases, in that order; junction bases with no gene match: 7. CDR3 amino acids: CASSKGGLAGGHTGELFF. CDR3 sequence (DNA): TGTGCCAGTAGTAAAGGGGGACTAGCGGGAGGGCATACCGGGGAGCTGTTTTTT.

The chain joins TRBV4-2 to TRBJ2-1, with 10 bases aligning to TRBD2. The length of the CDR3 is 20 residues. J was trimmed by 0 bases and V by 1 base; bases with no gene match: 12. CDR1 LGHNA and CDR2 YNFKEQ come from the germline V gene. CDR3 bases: TGTGCCAGCAGCCAAGTTGTAGCGGGGGGTTACCCGAGCTCCTACAATGAGCAGTTCTTC. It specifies CASSQVVAGGYPSSYNEQFF.

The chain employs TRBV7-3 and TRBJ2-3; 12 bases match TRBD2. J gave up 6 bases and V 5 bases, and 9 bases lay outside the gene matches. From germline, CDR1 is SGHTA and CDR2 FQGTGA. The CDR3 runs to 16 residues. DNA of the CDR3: TGTGCCAGCAGCCCCGTGACTAGCGGGGGCCGTGATACGCAGTATTTT. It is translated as CASSPVTSGGRDTQYF.